Sequencing of this T cell receptor (beta chain) was carried out in a study of neurological immune-mediated disorders. Broader study findings: The greatest TCR clonal expansion occurred in HTLV-1-associated myelopathy and the least in multiple sclerosis, which fell below healthy controls.

The CDR3 consists of 14 residues. Germline V CDR1 and CDR2: SQVTM, ANQGSEA. V was trimmed by 4 bases and J by 4 bases, leaving 13 bases between them. The unsorted libraries originated from 2 million PBMCs kept at -80 C. To note about this clonotype: No antigen is known for it.

A single run covered 15-18 subjects with over 170 million TCR-beta sequences. TCRdb itself ran the 5' RACE reads through MiXCR, one entry per CDR3 protein. The table shows roughly 59,000 distinct CDR3 sequences, with roughly 5.6% occurring only once. The source material was PBMCs. The sequence came from a human donor with multiple sclerosis. The donor label of this sample is uncertain. This chain links TRBV29-1 with TRBJ1-4; D gene uncertain. The CDR3 sequence is CSVGEDGDNEKLFF. CDR3 in DNA: TGCAGCGTTGGGGAGGACGGAGATAATGAAAAACTGTTTTTT.